Listed below are T cell receptor beta chains from one sample, sequenced in a study of T cell responses to AZD1222 COVID-19 vaccine. Sequencing used immunoSEQ multiplex PCR; TCRdb keeps in-frame clones, though not all of them. The sample consists of 150,000 to 160,000 clones, 70% to 90% of them appearing once. The source material was peripheral blood, sampled after recovery from COVID-19. The receptors were gathered from an adult who had recovered from COVID-19. The CDR3 runs from the conserved cysteine through the conserved F or W. A D gene is named only where the DNA matches it firmly. Not every row has a clone size; where given, it reads once, few, many or a size class.

cdr3_length j_call v_call clone_size d_call cdr3_aa cdr3_nt
14 TRBJ2-1 TRBV29-1 - - CSVAEGGRDNEQFF TGCAGCGTTGCCGAGGGGGGAAGGGACAATGAGCAGTTCTTC
15 TRBJ1-5 TRBV5-1 once - CASSPLGVGNQPQHF TGCGCCAGCAGCCCCTTGGGGGTTGGCAATCAGCCCCAGCATTTT
15 TRBJ1-1 TRBV7-9 - TRBD1 CASSLLGQGNTEAFF TGTGCCAGCAGCTTATTGGGACAGGGGAACACTGAAGCTTTCTTT
15 TRBJ2-1 TRBV21-1 - - CASTAGPSLYNEQFF TGTGCCAGCACCGCCGGACCCAGTCTCTACAATGAGCAGTTCTTC
15 TRBJ2-3 TRBV2 few - CASSELHRNTDTQYF TGTGCCAGCAGTGAACTCCACAGAAACACAGATACGCAGTATTTT
14 TRBJ2-1 TRBV28 - TRBD1 CASSAYRGDNEQFF TGTGCCAGCAGTGCCTACAGGGGGGACAATGAGCAGTTCTTC
16 TRBJ1-1 TRBV20-1 - - CSASFGSRVLNTEAFF TGCAGTGCTAGTTTCGGTAGTCGGGTCCTGAACACTGAAGCTTTCTTT
12 TRBJ1-2 TRBV2 - - CASSSFLESYTF TGTGCCAGCAGTTCCTTTCTGGAGAGCTACACCTTC
15 TRBJ2-5 TRBV7-7 - TRBD2 CASSFGGGLQETQYF TGTGCCAGCAGCTTCGGGGGGGGACTCCAAGAGACCCAGTACTTC
14 TRBJ2-2 TRBV6-5 - - CASIVGGNTGELFF TGTGCCAGCATAGTCGGGGGGAACACCGGGGAGCTGTTTTTT
15 TRBJ2-7 TRBV5-1 - - CASSFRQGMRYEQYF TGCGCCAGCAGCTTTCGCCAGGGGATGAGGTACGAGCAGTACTTC
16 TRBJ1-2 TRBV6-5 - - CASSLDRGPRGYGYTF TGTGCCAGCAGTTTAGATCGGGGACCCCGTGGCTATGGCTACACCTTC
15 TRBJ2-1 TRBV2 - TRBD2 CASSGSGRLHNEQFF TGTGCCAGCAGTGGGAGCGGGAGGCTGCACAATGAGCAGTTCTTC